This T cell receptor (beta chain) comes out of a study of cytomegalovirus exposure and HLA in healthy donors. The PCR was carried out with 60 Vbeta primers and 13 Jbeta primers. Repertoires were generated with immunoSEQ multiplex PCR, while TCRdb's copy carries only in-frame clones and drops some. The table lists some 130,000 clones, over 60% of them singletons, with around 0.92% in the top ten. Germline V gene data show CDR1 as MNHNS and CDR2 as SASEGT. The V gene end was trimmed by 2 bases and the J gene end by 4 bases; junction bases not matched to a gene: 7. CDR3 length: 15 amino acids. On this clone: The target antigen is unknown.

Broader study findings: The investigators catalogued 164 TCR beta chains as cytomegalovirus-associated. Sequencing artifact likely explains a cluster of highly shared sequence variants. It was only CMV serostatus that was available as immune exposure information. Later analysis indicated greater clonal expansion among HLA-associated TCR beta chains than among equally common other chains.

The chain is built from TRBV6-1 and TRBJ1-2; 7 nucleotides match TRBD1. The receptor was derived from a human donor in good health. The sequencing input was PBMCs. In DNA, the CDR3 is TGTGCCAGCAGTGAAATAGGGGGCCTCAGCTATGGCTACACCTTC. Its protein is CASSEIGGLSYGYTF.